A single sample is the source of the 17 T cell receptor beta chains below, sequenced in a study of blood T cell repertoires in COVID-19. Only in-frame clones appear in the TCRdb table, and some are missing; sequencing was by immunoSEQ multiplex PCR. The sample consists of approximately 130,000 clones, around 80% of them appearing once. The specimen was peripheral blood. The source is a human donor in a cohort sampled during active COVID-19.

The chain uses TRBV3-1 (or the pseudogene TRBV3-2) and TRBJ2-1, with 13 bases identical to TRBD2. Germline trimming cut 5 bases from V and 5 bases from J; bases unmatched to any gene: 18. This CDR3 contains 20 residues. Per germline, CDR1 LGHDT and CDR2 YNNKEL (reference sequence). In nucleotides, the CDR3 is TGTGCCAGCAGCGTCAGGACAGGTTCCGGGACTAGCGGGGTGAACAATGAGCAGTTCTTC. This encodes CASSVRTGSGTSGVNNEQFF.

V is TRBV2 and J is TRBJ1-2; TRBD1 agrees at 10 bases. The CDR3 consists of 18 residues. V dropped 2 bases and J dropped 4; count of bases not matched to a gene: 13. Looked up from germline, CDR1 is SNHLY and CDR2 is FYNNEI. The CDR3 region is CASSERGTGARVGYGYTF. In nucleotides, the CDR3 is TGTGCCAGCAGTGAACGGGGGACAGGGGCCCGAGTGGGCTATGGCTACACCTTC.

This chain connects TRBV7-6 to TRBJ2-5, with a tentative D call TRBD2 (6 bases). The ends were cut back, 0 bases at V and 5 bases at J, with 13 bases in the middle. CDR1 and CDR2 from the germline V gene are SGHVS and FNYEAQ. The CDR3 contains 15 residues. The CDR3 loop is CASSLARRVLETQYF. CDR3 DNA: TGTGCCAGCAGCTTAGCGAGGAGGGTCCTTGAGACCCAGTACTTC.

This chain uses TRBV4-1 with TRBJ1-6, with 10 bases matching TRBD1. The CDR3 totals 16 residues. The germline CDR1 and CDR2 sequences are MGHRA and YSYEKL. Trimming at V came to 0 bases and at J to 7 bases, leaving 3 bases not matched to a gene. CDR3 residues: CASSQETGGQNSPLHF. CDR3 nucleotide sequence: TGCGCCAGCAGCCAAGAGACAGGGGGCCAAAATTCACCCCTCCACTTT.

The chain couples TRBV6-5 to TRBJ1-1; D is perhaps TRBD1 (5 bases). Trimming took 8 bases from V and 1 from J, leaving 14 bases between them. The CDR3 is 14 residues long. CDR1 MNHEY and CDR2 SVGAGI come from the germline V gene. In DNA form, the CDR3 reads TGTGCCAGCGGCTCTGACAGTAGGAACACTGAAGCTTTCTTT. Translated: CASGSDSRNTEAFF.

CDR3 nucleotide sequence: TGTGCCAGCAGTTTTGGGGGGGGAGGATCTGGTTACGAGCAGTACTTC. Translating it yields CASSFGGGGSGYEQYF. The V call is TRBV28, the J call TRBJ2-7; 7 bases are a match to TRBD2. The trim removed 3 bases at V and 4 bases at J, leaving 12 bases unmatched. Germline loops: CDR1 MDHEN, CDR2 SYDVKM. This CDR3 region has 16 residues.

This clone was seen more than once but under ten times. The rearrangement links TRBV5-1 to TRBJ1-1, with TRBD1 identical over 8 bases. V trimming: 3 bases; J trimming: 9 bases; junction bases outside the gene matches: 4. Germline CDR1 is SGHRS and CDR2 is YFSETQ. This CDR3 has 12 amino acids. The CDR3: CASSSDRVKAFF. CDR3 coding DNA: TGCGCCAGCAGCTCGGACAGGGTAAAAGCTTTCTTT.

V is TRBV3-1 (or the pseudogene TRBV3-2) and J is TRBJ2-5, with TRBD2 matching over 12 bases. CDR1 and CDR2 (germline): LGHDT, YNNKEL (reference sequence). V shed 0 bases, J shed 4 bases, and the junction held 15 bases outside the gene matches. The CDR3 is made up of 20 amino acids. The CDR3 protein is CASSQDELAGGFPGGETQYF. The CDR3 coding sequence is TGTGCCAGCAGCCAAGATGAACTAGCGGGGGGTTTTCCCGGGGGAGAGACCCAGTACTTC.

J is TRBJ1-5 and V is TRBV4-1; TRBD1 might be the D (6 bases). The V gene's germline CDR1 is MGHRA and CDR2 YSYEKL. This CDR3 contains 15 residues. The germline V and J ends were trimmed by 3 bases and 4 bases, with 13 bases remaining between them. The CDR3 DNA follows: TGCGCCAGCAGCCAGGGGGCTGACCATAATCAGCCCCAGCATTTT. It codes for CASSQGADHNQPQHF.

The chain has TRBV7-8 and TRBJ2-2; D ambiguous. Per germline, CDR1 SGHVS and CDR2 FQNEAQ. V lost 2 bases and J 5 bases, leaving 9 bases between the germline ends. The CDR3 sequence is 14 residues long. The CDR3 coding sequence is TGTGCCAGCAGCTTATCACAGCTGACCGGGGAGCTGTTTTTT. Translating gives CASSLSQLTGELFF.

This clone has a single count. The chain links TRBV19 to TRBJ1-4, with 9 bases matching TRBD1. Germline CDR1 and CDR2: LNHDA and SQIVND (reference sequence). The CDR3 totals 14 residues. After removal of 5 bases from V and 6 bases from J, the junction contained 4 bases not matched to a gene. The CDR3 nucleotides read TGTGCCAGTAGTGGGACAGGGTGGGATGAAAAACTGTTTTTT. This sequence encodes CASSGTGWDEKLFF. Full variable domain (outside the CDR3, taken from reference TRBV19 and TRBJ1-4): DGGITQSPKYLFRKEGQNVTLSCEQNLNHDAMYWYRQDPGQGLRLIYYSQIVNDFQKGDIAEGYSVSREKKESFPLTVTSAQKNPTAFYLCASSGTGWDEKLFFGSGTQLSVL.

The rearrangement joins TRBV6-1 to TRBJ2-5; TRBD1 might be the D (5 bases). CDR1 is MNHNS and CDR2 is SASEGT in the germline V gene. V dropped 0 bases and J dropped 4 bases, with 15 bases sitting between them. The CDR3 consists of 16 residues. CDR3 sequence (DNA): TGTGCCAGCAGTGAAGCTGGACCAGGGAAGGGAGAGACCCAGTACTTC. Its protein is CASSEAGPGKGETQYF.

This sequence joins TRBV12-3 or TRBV12-4 and TRBJ2-7, with D possibly TRBD2 on 6 matching bases. The V and J ends lost 3 bases and 4 bases respectively, with 10 bases between them. This CDR3 has 13 residues. In DNA form, the CDR3 reads TGTGCCAGCAGTTTCCTGGAGGGTTACGAGCAGTACTTC. It specifies CASSFLEGYEQYF.

The rearrangement joins TRBV4-1 to TRBJ1-4; D unresolved. The CDR3 loop spans 17 amino acids. Germline-derived CDR1 and CDR2 are MGHRA and YSYEKL. V was clipped by 0 bases and J by 5 bases, with 16 bases between them. The CDR3 DNA is TGCGCCAGCAGCCAAGATCAGTCGGCCGGAGGGAATGAAAAACTGTTTTTT. Translation: CASSQDQSAGGNEKLFF.

The chain couples TRBV4-2 to TRBJ2-3; 12 positions match TRBD2. Trimming at V came to 5 bases and at J to 4 bases, leaving 7 bases not matched to a gene. The CDR3 totals 16 residues. Germline V CDR1 and CDR2: LGHNA, YNFKEQ. The CDR3 DNA reads TGTGCCAGCAGCTCACCTAGCGGGGGGGCCCCAGATACGCAGTATTTT. It specifies CASSSPSGGAPDTQYF.

CDR3 sequence: CASRTSAKETQYF. CDR3 bases: TGTGCCAGCAGAACTAGCGCTAAAGAGACCCAGTACTTC. This sequence joins TRBV28 and TRBJ2-5; 7 bases map to TRBD2. Germline assignment: CDR1 MDHEN and CDR2 SYDVKM. CDR3 size: 13 residues. Trimming took 6 bases from V and 3 from J; bases not matched to a gene: 4.

The chain is built from TRBV10-2 and TRBJ2-7, with 9 bases identical to TRBD1. The CDR3 loop spans 14 amino acids. The V gene end was trimmed by 6 bases and the J gene end by 0 bases; junction bases not matched to a gene: 3. Germline values: CDR1 WSHSY, CDR2 SAAADI. The CDR3 reads CASRPGQGSYEQYF. For the CDR3, the DNA is TGCGCCAGCAGGCCGGGACAGGGCTCCTACGAGCAGTACTTC.